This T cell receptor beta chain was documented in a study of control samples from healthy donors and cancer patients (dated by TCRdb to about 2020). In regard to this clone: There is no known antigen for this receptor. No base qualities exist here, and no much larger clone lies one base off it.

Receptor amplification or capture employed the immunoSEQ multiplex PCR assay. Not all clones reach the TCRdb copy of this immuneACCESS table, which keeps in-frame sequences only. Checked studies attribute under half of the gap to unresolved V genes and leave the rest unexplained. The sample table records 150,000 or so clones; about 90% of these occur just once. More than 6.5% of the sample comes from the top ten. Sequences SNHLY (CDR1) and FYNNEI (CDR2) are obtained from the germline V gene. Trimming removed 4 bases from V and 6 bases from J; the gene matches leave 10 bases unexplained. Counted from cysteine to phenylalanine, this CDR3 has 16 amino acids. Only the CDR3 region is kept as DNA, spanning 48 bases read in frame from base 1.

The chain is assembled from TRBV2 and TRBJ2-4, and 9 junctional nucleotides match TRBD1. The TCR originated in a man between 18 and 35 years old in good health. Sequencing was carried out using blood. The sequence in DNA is TGTGCCAGCAGTGCAGGACAGGGGAGGAGTATAAACATTCAGTACTTC. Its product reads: CASSAGQGRSINIQYF.